What follows are 15 T cell receptor beta chains derived from one specimen sequenced in a study of CD8 T cells in ankylosing spondylitis. TCRdb itself ran the 5' RACE reads through MiXCR, one entry per CDR3 protein. The table records fewer than 130,000 distinct CDR3 sequences, less than 25% of them present only once. Source material: synovial fluid, either unsorted or a sorted T cell fraction (not recorded which). Receptors originate from a male donor with ankylosing spondylitis.

The rearrangement uses TRBV6-5 and TRBJ2-7, with 7 bases lining up with TRBD1. The ends lost 0 bases at V and 5 bases at J; junction bases unmatched: 7. Germline V CDR1 and CDR2: MNHEY, SVGAGI. The CDR3 consists of 15 residues. The CDR3 sequence is CASSYSTRQGDEQYV. The CDR3 DNA sequence: TGTGCCAGCAGTTACTCGACCCGACAGGGCGACGAGCAGTACGTC.

V gene TRBV7-9 combines with J gene TRBJ2-1; D possibly corresponds to TRBD2 (6 bases). The germline V gene encodes CDR1 SEHNR and CDR2 FQNEAQ (reference sequence). The V end lost 5 bases, the J end lost 13 bases, and 15 bases lay between the germline ends. CDR3 length: 12 amino acids. The CDR3 DNA reads as TGTGCCAGCAGCCGACAGAGGGAGGTTCAGTTCTTC. Amino acids: CASSRQREVQFF.

This chain connects TRBV13 to TRBJ2-7; 12 bases match TRBD2. V dropped 5 bases and J dropped 7; count of bases not matched to a gene: 9. Looked up from germline, CDR1 is PRHDT and CDR2 is FYEKMQ (reference sequence). The CDR3 has 15 amino acids. Here the CDR3 DNA reads TGTGCCAGCAGCCGGAGACTAGCGGGAGAGAGAGAGCAGTACGTC. The encoded protein is CASSRRLAGEREQYV.

V usage is TRBV7-2 and J usage is TRBJ1-5, with 7 bases fitting TRBD1. V was clipped by 4 bases and J by 5 bases; unmatched bases: 8. The CDR3 runs to 15 residues. Germline values: CDR1 SGHTA, CDR2 FQGNSA. CDR3 DNA: TGTGCCAGCAGCTCAACTCGACAGGGTCATCAGCCCCAGCATTTT. It codes for CASSSTRQGHQPQHF.

The chain couples TRBV4-1 to TRBJ2-1; D may correspond to TRBD1 or TRBD2 (5 bases each). V shed 5 bases and J shed 8 bases, with 19 bases lying between them. Germline CDR1 is MGHRA and CDR2 is YSYEKL. The CDR3 runs to 15 residues. The CDR3 sequence: CASSKRDGPPHEQFF. The CDR3 nucleotides read TGCGCCAGCAGCAAAAGGGACGGCCCCCCCCATGAGCAGTTCTTC.

There are many counts of this clonotype. This chain connects TRBV7-9 to TRBJ1-5; TRBD1 matches at 10 bases. Germline trimming cut 4 bases from V and 6 bases from J; bases unmatched to any gene: 6. This CDR3 is 15 amino acids long. Germline CDR1 reads SEHNR; CDR2 reads FQNEAQ (reference sequence). The CDR3 bases are TGTGCCAGCAGCTCAGGACAGGGGGTCGCTCAGCCCCAGCATTTT. It is translated as CASSSGQGVAQPQHF. Together with reference TRBV7-9 and TRBJ1-5, the CDR3 gives the full variable domain: DTGVSQNPRHKITKRGQNVTFRCDPISEHNRLYWYRQTLGQGPEFLTYFQNEAQLEKSRLLSDRFSAERPKGSFSTLEIQRTEQGDSAMYLCASSSGQGVAQPQHFGDGTRLSIL.

This sequence joins TRBV5-1 and TRBJ1-4; D is uncertain. With 0 bases removed from V and 10 bases from J, the gap between germline ends came to 10 bases. Germline-derived CDR1 and CDR2 are SGHRS and YFSETQ. The CDR3 sequence is 13 residues long. The CDR3, as DNA: TGCGCCAGCAGCTTGGATGGGTCGGGAAAACTGTTTTTT. It codes for CASSLDGSGKLFF.

Only a few counts were recorded for this clonotype. The chain links TRBV5-1 to TRBJ2-5; D call uncertain. V gave up 6 bases and J gave up 5 bases, with 14 bases separating them. Germline-derived CDR1 and CDR2 are SGHRS and YFSETQ. The CDR3 runs to 13 residues. In DNA form, the CDR3 reads TGCGCCAGCACACGAGAGGCCGGGGAGACCCAGTACTTC. Residues: CASTREAGETQYF.

The V and J genes are TRBV4-1 and TRBJ1-6, with 9 bases aligning to TRBD1. Trimming at V came to 0 bases and at J to 2 bases, leaving 5 bases not matched to a gene. Germline assignment: CDR1 MGHRA and CDR2 YSYEKL. The CDR3 runs 18 residues. CDR3 protein: CASSQEGQGGTYNSPLHF. The CDR3 coding sequence is TGCGCCAGCAGCCAAGAGGGACAGGGAGGAACCTATAATTCACCCCTCCACTTT.

This clonotype was seen more than once but under ten times. V is TRBV5-1 and J is TRBJ1-2; D may be TRBD1 (5 bases). The CDR3 consists of 13 residues. V lost 4 bases to trimming and J lost 6 bases, with 13 bases between them. Germline V gene lookup returns CDR1 SGHRS and CDR2 YFSETQ. In DNA, the CDR3 is TGCGCCAGCAGCCCTAGGGGAGAAAATGGCTACACCTTC. Its protein is CASSPRGENGYTF. The full variable domain, with the rest looked up from reference TRBV5-1 and TRBJ1-2, is KAGVTQTPRYLIKTRGQQVTLSCSPISGHRSVSWYQQTPGQGLQFLFEYFSETQRNKGNFPGRFSGRQFSNSRSEMNVSTLELGDSALYLCASSPRGENGYTFGSGTRLTVV.

This clonotype was recorded a few times. The V call is TRBV20-1, the J call TRBJ2-3; 11 bases agree with TRBD2. The V and J ends lost 6 bases and 0 bases, in that order; junction bases with no gene match: 8. The germline V gene has CDR1 DFQATT and CDR2 SNEGSKA (reference sequence). The CDR3 runs to 16 residues. The CDR3 is CSAKKRTSGSTDTQYF. The DNA of the CDR3 is TGCAGTGCAAAGAAGCGGACTAGCGGGAGCACAGATACGCAGTATTTT.

The rearrangement joins TRBV28 to TRBJ2-7; no clear D gene. CDR1 and CDR2 from the germline V gene are MDHEN and SYDVKM. V was cut by 1 base and J by 2 bases, with 12 bases left in between. The CDR3 is made up of 15 amino acids. The CDR3 nucleotides read TGTGCCAGCAGTTTATCTTCCGGGTTTCCCTACGAGCAGTACGTC. Translated: CASSLSSGFPYEQYV.

The CDR3 protein is CASRVAESYNEQFF. DNA of the CDR3: TGCGCCAGCAGGGTAGCGGAATCCTACAATGAGCAGTTCTTC. The chain employs TRBV5-1 and TRBJ2-1, with D possibly being TRBD2 (6 bases). The CDR3 runs to 14 residues. The V and J ends lost 5 bases and 1 base respectively, with 10 bases between them. The germline V gene has CDR1 SGHRS and CDR2 YFSETQ.

This clonotype was counted at least ten times. The CDR3 sequence: CASSLALAGSNEQFF. CDR3 nucleotides: TGTGCCAGCAGCTTAGCCCTAGCGGGAAGCAATGAGCAGTTCTTC. The V gene is TRBV11-2, the J gene TRBJ2-1; the match to TRBD2 covers 9 bases. Germline CDR1 reads SGHAT; CDR2 reads FQNNGV. The CDR3 is made up of 15 amino acids. V trimming: 1 base; J trimming: 6 bases; junction bases outside the gene matches: 4.

Only a few counts were recorded for this clonotype. The chain is built from TRBV20-1 and TRBJ2-5; D call uncertain. Trimming left V 2 bases short and J 5 bases short, with 12 bases between. Germline CDR1 DFQATT, CDR2 SNEGSKA (reference sequence). The CDR3 is 13 amino acids. DNA of the CDR3: TGCAGTGCTAGAACTTCGAGGCAGGAGACCCAGTACTTC. This codes for CSARTSRQETQYF.